Listed below are T cell receptor beta chains from one sample, sequenced in a study of technical replicates of blood from several donors. Measured with immunoSEQ multiplex PCR; TCRdb has only the in-frame clones, and not every one. The sample has about 76,000 clones, more than 85% seen once. Sequencing was done on a sample of T cells isolated from PBMCs. The receptor set was obtained from a human donor in good health. Both conserved end residues are part of each CDR3. Each record gives: J gene, V gene, clone size, D gene, CDR3 protein, CDR3 DNA. D genes are given only for firm matches. Clone size is shown for a subset of rows, as once, few, many or a class of expanded clone.

j_gene: TRBJ1-2; v_gene: TRBV25-1; abundance: NA; d_gene: TRBD1; CDR3aa: CASSLTGGYGYTF; CDR3nt: TGTGCCAGCAGCCTGACAGGGGGCTATGGCTACACCTTC
j_gene: TRBJ1-2; v_gene: TRBV6-1; abundance: NA; d_gene: NA; CDR3aa: CASTAGGAIGYTF; CDR3nt: TGTGCCAGCACGGCGGGGGGGGCAATTGGCTACACCTTC
j_gene: TRBJ2-7; v_gene: TRBV25-1; abundance: NA; d_gene: TRBD2; CDR3aa: CASQGLAGEGAYEQYF; CDR3nt: TGTGCCAGCCAAGGACTAGCGGGAGAGGGTGCCTACGAGCAGTACTTC
j_gene: TRBJ2-1; v_gene: TRBV11-3; abundance: once; d_gene: NA; CDR3aa: CASSFGREQFF; CDR3nt: TGTGCCAGCAGCTTTGGGCGTGAGCAGTTCTTC
j_gene: TRBJ1-1; v_gene: TRBV10-1; abundance: NA; d_gene: TRBD1; CDR3aa: CASSSLGQGANTEAFF; CDR3nt: TGCGCCAGCTCATCCTTAGGGCAGGGGGCGAACACTGAAGCTTTCTTT
j_gene: TRBJ1-3; v_gene: TRBV6-5; abundance: NA; d_gene: NA; CDR3aa: CASSYGAYSGNTIYF; CDR3nt: TGTGCCAGCAGTTACGGAGCCTACTCTGGAAACACCATATATTTT
j_gene: TRBJ2-7; v_gene: TRBV6-5; abundance: NA; d_gene: NA; CDR3aa: CASFTIEGHEQYF; CDR3nt: TGTGCCAGCTTTACGATCGAGGGCCACGAGCAGTACTTC
j_gene: TRBJ2-7; v_gene: TRBV5-1; abundance: NA; d_gene: TRBD1; CDR3aa: CASSLGGQGYEQYF; CDR3nt: TGCGCCAGCAGCTTGGGCGGACAGGGGTACGAGCAGTACTTC
j_gene: TRBJ2-7; v_gene: TRBV11-2; abundance: NA; d_gene: TRBD1; CDR3aa: CASGKWGQGATYEQYF; CDR3nt: TGTGCCAGCGGTAAATGGGGACAGGGGGCGACCTACGAGCAGTACTTC
j_gene: TRBJ2-5; v_gene: TRBV7-8; abundance: NA; d_gene: NA; CDR3aa: CASSYGSFQQETQYF; CDR3nt: TGTGCCAGCAGCTACGGGAGTTTTCAGCAAGAGACCCAGTACTTC
j_gene: TRBJ1-5; v_gene: TRBV10-2; abundance: NA; d_gene: NA; CDR3aa: CASSDRQGNQPQHF; CDR3nt: TGCGCCAGCAGTGATAGGCAGGGAAATCAGCCCCAGCATTTT
j_gene: TRBJ2-6; v_gene: TRBV2; abundance: NA; d_gene: TRBD1; CDR3aa: CASRQGSGANVLTF; CDR3nt: TGTGCCAGCCGACAGGGATCTGGGGCCAACGTCCTGACTTTC
j_gene: TRBJ2-5; v_gene: TRBV7-9; abundance: NA; d_gene: NA; CDR3aa: CASSFFSPETQYF; CDR3nt: TGTGCCAGCAGCTTCTTCTCCCCAGAGACCCAGTACTTC
j_gene: TRBJ2-2; v_gene: TRBV7-9; abundance: NA; d_gene: NA; CDR3aa: CASSYLRTGELFF; CDR3nt: TGTGCCAGCAGCTACCTACGCACCGGGGAGCTGTTTTTT
j_gene: TRBJ2-7; v_gene: TRBV6-6; abundance: once; d_gene: TRBD2; CDR3aa: CASSYSFSGITYEQYF; CDR3nt: TGTGCCAGCAGTTACTCGTTCAGCGGGATCACCTACGAGCAGTACTTC
j_gene: TRBJ2-7; v_gene: TRBV2; abundance: NA; d_gene: TRBD1; CDR3aa: CASRDRVYEQYF; CDR3nt: TGTGCCAGCAGGGACAGGGTTTACGAGCAGTACTTC
j_gene: TRBJ2-2; v_gene: TRBV10-1; abundance: NA; d_gene: TRBD2; CDR3aa: CASRAGLNTGELFF; CDR3nt: TGCGCCAGCAGAGCGGGACTAAACACCGGGGAGCTGTTTTTT
j_gene: TRBJ1-1; v_gene: TRBV11-2; abundance: NA; d_gene: TRBD1; CDR3aa: CASSLEQGTEAFF; CDR3nt: TGTGCCAGCAGCTTAGAACAGGGGACTGAAGCTTTCTTT
j_gene: TRBJ2-7; v_gene: TRBV9; abundance: once; d_gene: NA; CDR3aa: CASSVVRGMNYEQYF; CDR3nt: TGTGCCAGCAGCGTTGTTCGGGGGATGAACTACGAGCAGTACTTC
j_gene: TRBJ2-7; v_gene: TRBV5-1; abundance: NA; d_gene: TRBD2; CDR3aa: CASSLAWSGTRSYEQYF; CDR3nt: TGCGCCAGCAGCTTGGCCTGGAGCGGGACGCGGTCCTACGAGCAGTACTTC
j_gene: TRBJ2-5; v_gene: TRBV10-2; abundance: NA; d_gene: NA; CDR3aa: CASSVRDLKETQYF; CDR3nt: TGCGCCAGCAGTGTGCGGGACTTGAAAGAGACCCAGTACTTC
j_gene: TRBJ1-2; v_gene: TRBV7-9; abundance: NA; d_gene: NA; CDR3aa: CASSPDYGYTF; CDR3nt: TGTGCCAGCAGCCCTGACTATGGCTACACCTTC
j_gene: TRBJ1-1; v_gene: TRBV18; abundance: NA; d_gene: TRBD1; CDR3aa: CASSPTTGGDAEAFF; CDR3nt: TGTGCCAGCTCACCTACGACAGGGGGCGATGCTGAAGCTTTCTTT
j_gene: TRBJ1-2; v_gene: TRBV11-2; abundance: NA; d_gene: TRBD1; CDR3aa: CASSRGQGNYGYTF; CDR3nt: TGTGCCAGCAGCCGAGGACAGGGGAACTATGGCTACACCTTC
j_gene: TRBJ2-3; v_gene: TRBV6-6; abundance: NA; d_gene: NA; CDR3aa: CASSPMGTDTQYF; CDR3nt: TGTGCCAGCAGCCCTATGGGCACAGATACGCAGTATTTT
j_gene: TRBJ2-4; v_gene: TRBV2; abundance: NA; d_gene: NA; CDR3aa: CASRAEGHIQYF; CDR3nt: TGTGCCAGCAGGGCCGAGGGCCACATTCAGTACTTC
j_gene: TRBJ2-7; v_gene: TRBV10-1; abundance: NA; d_gene: TRBD2; CDR3aa: CARGETSGYEQYF; CDR3nt: TGCGCCAGAGGGGAGACTAGCGGCTACGAGCAGTACTTC
j_gene: TRBJ1-1; v_gene: TRBV19; abundance: NA; d_gene: NA; CDR3aa: CASREGFQDTEAFF; CDR3nt: TGTGCCAGCCGGGAGGGATTTCAGGACACTGAAGCTTTCTTT
j_gene: TRBJ2-1; v_gene: TRBV6-1; abundance: NA; d_gene: TRBD1; CDR3aa: CASWLGTGTNEQFF; CDR3nt: TGTGCCAGCTGGCTCGGGACAGGGACCAATGAGCAGTTCTTC
j_gene: TRBJ2-5; v_gene: TRBV7-3; abundance: NA; d_gene: TRBD2; CDR3aa: CASSTVAGEGETQYF; CDR3nt: TGTGCCAGCAGCACAGTAGCGGGGGAGGGGGAGACCCAGTACTTC
j_gene: TRBJ2-7; v_gene: TRBV11-2; abundance: NA; d_gene: TRBD2; CDR3aa: CASSLSSGGPYEQYF; CDR3nt: TGTGCCAGCAGCTTATCTAGCGGGGGGCCTTACGAGCAGTACTTC
j_gene: TRBJ1-1; v_gene: TRBV4-1; abundance: NA; d_gene: TRBD1; CDR3aa: CASSYVPTGDTEAFF; CDR3nt: TGCGCCAGCAGCTACGTACCCACAGGGGACACTGAAGCTTTCTTT
j_gene: TRBJ1-2; v_gene: TRBV2; abundance: NA; d_gene: TRBD1; CDR3aa: CASSTGAPPTNYGYTF; CDR3nt: TGTGCCAGCAGTACAGGGGCGCCACCAACTAACTATGGCTACACCTTC
j_gene: TRBJ2-1; v_gene: TRBV6-1; abundance: NA; d_gene: NA; CDR3aa: CASTRLNPGSEQFF; CDR3nt: TGTGCCAGCACCCGACTCAACCCTGGTAGTGAGCAGTTCTTC
j_gene: TRBJ2-3; v_gene: TRBV5-4; abundance: NA; d_gene: TRBD2; CDR3aa: CASSSRVAGSTDTQYF; CDR3nt: TGTGCCAGCAGCTCCCGGGTAGCGGGGAGCACAGATACGCAGTATTTT
j_gene: TRBJ1-3; v_gene: TRBV19; abundance: NA; d_gene: NA; CDR3aa: CASSISPNRRYSGNTIYF; CDR3nt: TGTGCCAGTAGTATCTCGCCTAACAGGCGGTACTCTGGAAACACCATATATTTT
j_gene: TRBJ1-5; v_gene: TRBV19; abundance: NA; d_gene: NA; CDR3aa: CASSMRRTVNQPQHF; CDR3nt: TGTGCCAGTAGTATGAGGAGGACCGTAAATCAGCCCCAGCATTTT
j_gene: TRBJ1-1; v_gene: TRBV5-1; abundance: NA; d_gene: NA; CDR3aa: CASRLESGNTEAFF; CDR3nt: TGCGCCAGCAGGTTGGAGAGCGGGAACACTGAAGCTTTCTTT
j_gene: TRBJ2-7; v_gene: TRBV5-1; abundance: NA; d_gene: TRBD2; CDR3aa: CASSLRGGPYEQYF; CDR3nt: TGCGCCAGCAGCTTGCGGGGGGGGCCATACGAGCAGTACTTC
j_gene: TRBJ1-1; v_gene: TRBV4-1; abundance: NA; d_gene: NA; CDR3aa: CASSQEGVLRAAFF; CDR3nt: TGCGCCAGCAGCCAAGAGGGAGTCTTACGCGCAGCTTTCTTT
j_gene: TRBJ2-3; v_gene: TRBV6-1; abundance: NA; d_gene: TRBD1; CDR3aa: CASSEMGQVNTDTQYF; CDR3nt: TGTGCCAGCAGTGAGATGGGACAGGTCAACACAGATACGCAGTATTTT
j_gene: TRBJ2-1; v_gene: TRBV11-3; abundance: NA; d_gene: TRBD2; CDR3aa: CASSSEIGLAHEQFF; CDR3nt: TGTGCCAGCAGCTCGGAGATTGGACTAGCTCATGAGCAGTTCTTC
j_gene: TRBJ1-1; v_gene: TRBV7-9; abundance: NA; d_gene: TRBD1; CDR3aa: CASSWTGANTEAFF; CDR3nt: TGTGCCAGCAGCTGGACAGGGGCGAACACTGAAGCTTTCTTT
j_gene: TRBJ2-3; v_gene: TRBV5-8; abundance: NA; d_gene: TRBD2; CDR3aa: CASSFSMTSGTDTQYF; CDR3nt: TGTGCCAGCAGCTTTTCCATGACTAGCGGGACAGATACGCAGTATTTT
j_gene: TRBJ1-1; v_gene: TRBV5-1; abundance: NA; d_gene: TRBD1; CDR3aa: CASSLVGTGGTEAFF; CDR3nt: TGCGCCAGCAGCTTGGTAGGGACAGGGGGCACTGAAGCTTTCTTT
j_gene: TRBJ1-1; v_gene: TRBV11-2; abundance: NA; d_gene: NA; CDR3aa: CASRQQWNTEAFF; CDR3nt: TGTGCCAGCAGACAACAGTGGAACACTGAAGCTTTCTTT
j_gene: TRBJ2-1; v_gene: TRBV11-3; abundance: NA; d_gene: NA; CDR3aa: CASSQWVQGGNEQFF; CDR3nt: TGTGCCAGCAGCCAATGGGTACAGGGGGGGAATGAGCAGTTCTTC
j_gene: TRBJ2-7; v_gene: TRBV7-9; abundance: NA; d_gene: NA; CDR3aa: CASSSDLTSYEQYF; CDR3nt: TGTGCCAGCAGCTCCGACTTAACCTCCTACGAGCAGTACTTC
j_gene: TRBJ2-1; v_gene: TRBV5-1; abundance: NA; d_gene: TRBD2; CDR3aa: CASSSATSGGNEQFF; CDR3nt: TGCGCCAGCAGCTCAGCGACTAGCGGGGGCAATGAGCAGTTCTTC
j_gene: TRBJ2-1; v_gene: TRBV14; abundance: few; d_gene: TRBD1; CDR3aa: CASSQVPGTGIYNEQFF; CDR3nt: TGTGCCAGCAGCCAAGTTCCCGGGACAGGGATCTACAATGAGCAGTTCTTC
j_gene: TRBJ1-2; v_gene: TRBV5-1; abundance: NA; d_gene: NA; CDR3aa: CASSSGLGVFYGYTF; CDR3nt: TGCGCCAGCAGCTCTGGTCTAGGGGTTTTCTATGGCTACACCTTC
j_gene: TRBJ2-1; v_gene: TRBV7-9; abundance: NA; d_gene: NA; CDR3aa: CASSSPGMANEQFF; CDR3nt: TGTGCCAGCAGCTCGCCGGGAATGGCTAATGAGCAGTTCTTC
j_gene: TRBJ2-6; v_gene: TRBV5-6; abundance: NA; d_gene: TRBD1; CDR3aa: CASSWGQGWSGANVLTF; CDR3nt: TGTGCCAGCAGCTGGGGACAGGGCTGGTCTGGGGCCAACGTCCTGACTTTC
j_gene: TRBJ1-1; v_gene: TRBV25-1; abundance: NA; d_gene: NA; CDR3aa: CASSHSGSQGTEAFF; CDR3nt: TGTGCCAGCAGCCACTCAGGAAGCCAGGGCACTGAAGCTTTCTTT